The clone carrying this T cell receptor beta chain has only a few counts. No antigen is known for it. Libraries of TCR beta came from iRepertoire HTBI primers plus Arm-PCR of CDR3 regions. TCRdb reprocessed the multiplex PCR reads via MiXCR and lists one record per CDR3 protein. The table includes around 450,000 distinct CDR3 sequences, 15% detected once. Germline CDR1 SGHNT, CDR2 YYREEE (reference sequence). Losses at the gene ends were 5 bases for V and 0 bases for J; bases not matched to a gene: 4. There are 14 residues in the CDR3. This sample is drawn from a study of regulatory T cells in long-lasting Graves disease. Findings of the study overall: Limited samples may have lowered accuracy. Favored gene segments in persistent disease were TRBV28, TRBJ1-2 and TRBJ2-5.

The time point here: newly diagnosed GD, antithyroid drugs for less than 3 months. With RNA extracted from PBMCs as input, the TCR library was made. Separately, the same data were catalogued under a study of T cells in Graves' hyperthyroidism and ophthalmopathy.

The rearrangement links TRBV5-4 to TRBJ1-2; 7 bases agree with TRBD1. The specimen was peripheral blood mononuclear cells (PBMCs), collected at new diagnosis, from a patient treated with antithyroid drugs. The origin of this receptor is a woman aged 35 to 49 with Graves disease. CDR3 protein: CASRAGQSNYGYTF. The CDR3 DNA reads TGTGCCAGCAGAGCGGGACAGTCTAACTATGGCTACACCTTC.